This entry describes one TCR beta chain. A junction end diverges from the germline sequence, so it may reflect a read error. Data came from immunoSEQ multiplex PCR; TCRdb stores just in-frame clones and leaves some out. The sample contains around 600,000 clones, around 97% of which appear only once. The sample belongs to a study of shared clonotypes between healthy human individuals. Whole-study context: Used for every donor were three CD4 naive, three CD4 memory, two CD8 naive and one CD8 memory plate.

Germline loops: CDR1 SNHLY, CDR2 FYNNEI. This CDR3 spans 13 amino acids. V gene TRBV2 combines with J gene TRBJ2-5, with 7 bases matching TRBD1. The receptor was isolated from a woman aged 25 to 39 in good health. Specimen: naive CD4+ T cells sorted from blood. Indicated subset: CD45RA+ positively selected. CDR3 nucleotide sequence: TGTGCCAGCAGTGAAGCTCGGGACAGTCCCACCAACTTC. Translation: CASSEARDSPTNF.